This is a list of T cell receptor beta chains from one sample in a study of T cell responses to AZD1222 COVID-19 vaccine. Assay: immunoSEQ multiplex PCR; the TCRdb copy retains only in-frame clones and omits some. The data hold approximately 150,000 clones, with 92% observed a single time. The sequencing here drew on peripheral blood, taken on day 0 of AZD1222 vaccination. The receptors stem from an adult in good health. The CDR3 runs from the conserved cysteine through the conserved F or W. A D gene is named only where the DNA matches it firmly. Only some rows state a clone size, as once, few, many or a class for expanded clones.

>TRBD2|few|TRBJ2-7|TRBV27
TGTGCCAGCAGTATGGGAGCGGGGAGCTCCTACGAGCAGTACTTC
CASSMGAGSSYEQYF
>-|-|TRBJ1-3|TRBV6-2/TRBV6-3
TGTGCCAGCAGTCCGATGACAGAGAAACCCTCTGGAAACACCATATATTTT
CASSPMTEKPSGNTIYF
>TRBD1|-|TRBJ2-7|TRBV29-1
TGCAGCGTCCACGGACAGGGGGGCTCCTACGAGCAGTACTTC
CSVHGQGGSYEQYF
>TRBD1|once|TRBJ1-1|TRBV11-2
TGTGCCAGCACCCTTCGGGACAGCGAAAATGAAGCTTTCTTT
CASTLRDSENEAFF
>TRBD1|-|TRBJ1-5|TRBV20-1
TGCAGTGCTAGTGACAGGGAACGGTCCCAGCATTTT
CSASDRERSQHF
>-|-|TRBJ2-7|TRBV5-6
TGTGCCAGCAGCTCGCGGCCCCGCGCCCCTTACGAGCAGTACTTC
CASSSRPRAPYEQYF
>-|-|TRBJ1-5|TRBV24-1
TGTGCCACCAGTGGTGAGGGGCCGAATCAGCCCCAGCATTTT
CATSGEGPNQPQHF
>-|-|TRBJ1-1|TRBV7-2
TGTGCCAGCAGCTTAACAGGGAGGACTGAAGCTTTCTTT
CASSLTGRTEAFF
>TRBD2|-|TRBJ2-7|TRBV7-9
TGTGCCAGCAACCGGGGGGATGGCGAGCAGTACTTC
CASNRGDGEQYF
>-|-|TRBJ2-1|TRBV19
TGTGCCAGTAGGATCGATGTGGCCTGGTGGAATGAGCAGTTCTTC
CASRIDVAWWNEQFF
>TRBD2|-|TRBJ2-3|TRBV6-1
TGTGCCAGCAGTGTTACTAGCGGGGGGACTAGCACAGATACGCAGTATTTT
CASSVTSGGTSTDTQYF
>-|once|TRBJ1-1|TRBV4-1
TGCGCCAGCAGACTAACTGAAGGGACACTGAACACTGAAGCTTTCTTT
CASRLTEGTLNTEAFF
>TRBD1|-|TRBJ2-7|TRBV6-2/TRBV6-3
TGTGCCAGCAGCCGAACAGGGGTAGCCTACGAGCAGTACTTC
CASSRTGVAYEQYF
>-|-|TRBJ1-2|TRBV7-2
TGTGCCAGCAGCCAAGGGCAGGGGTCATCCCATAACTATGGCTACACCTTC
CASSQGQGSSHNYGYTF
>TRBD2|once|TRBJ2-3|TRBV11-2
TGTGCCAGCAGCTTAAATAGCGGGGCCACAGATACGCAGTATTTT
CASSLNSGATDTQYF
>-|-|TRBJ2-5|TRBV30
TGTGCCTGGGGGGAGGAGACCCAGTACTTC
CAWGEETQYF
>-|-|TRBJ2-5|TRBV24-1
TGTGCCACCAGTGACCCCAGGGTGGACCAAGAGACCCAGTACTTC
CATSDPRVDQETQYF
>-|-|TRBJ2-3|TRBV7-3
TGTGCCAGCAGCTTATTGGTAGATACGCAGTATTTT
CASSLLVDTQYF
>TRBD1|-|TRBJ2-2|TRBV5-4
TGTGCCAGCTTCGACAGGGATGACACCGGGGAGCTGTTTTTT
CASFDRDDTGELFF
>TRBD2|-|TRBJ2-1|TRBV10-3
TGTGCCACCGATGGGACTAGCGGAAACAATGAGCAGTTCTTC
CATDGTSGNNEQFF
>-|-|TRBJ2-7|TRBV7-3
TGTGCCAGCAGCTCCGGACTAAGGTCCTACGAGCAGTACTTC
CASSSGLRSYEQYF
>-|-|TRBJ2-7|TRBV4-1
TGCGCCAGCAGCCAAGTACAGGGGAGGGGCGAGCAGTACTTC
CASSQVQGRGEQYF
>-|-|TRBJ2-5|TRBV19
TGTGCCAGTAGTATAGCCCCCGGGACGGTCCAAGAGACCCAGTACTTC
CASSIAPGTVQETQYF
>-|-|TRBJ1-5|TRBV3-1/TRBV3-2
TGTGCCAGCAGCCTGTACGGCGGTAATCAGCCCCAGCATTTT
CASSLYGGNQPQHF
>-|-|TRBJ2-7|TRBV5-1
TGCGCCAGCAGCTTGGATGGCAGGTCCTACGAGCAGTACTTC
CASSLDGRSYEQYF
>-|-|TRBJ1-1|TRBV19
TGTGCCAGTTTACGTCCGGGGGCCCGGGGCACTGAAGCTTTCTTT
CASLRPGARGTEAFF
>-|-|TRBJ1-2|TRBV7-2
TGTGCCAGCAGCCCCCGGTGGGCAAGAAACTATGGCTACACCTTC
CASSPRWARNYGYTF
>-|-|TRBJ1-1|TRBV5-6
TGTGCCAGCAGCTTGTTTGTCGGGGGAACGAGCACTGAAGCTTTCTTT
CASSLFVGGTSTEAFF
>TRBD1|-|TRBJ1-1|TRBV18
TGTGCCAGCTCTCCGGGACAGGGCGTTGTATACGCTGAAGCTTTCTTT
CASSPGQGVVYAEAFF
>-|-|TRBJ2-2|TRBV19
TGTGCCAGTCTAGGCAGGTATAACACCGGGGAGCTGTTTTTT
CASLGRYNTGELFF
>TRBD2|-|TRBJ2-7|TRBV4-2
TGTGCCAGCAGCCGAGATTTCGGGGGGGCCTACGAGCAGTACTTC
CASSRDFGGAYEQYF
>TRBD1|-|TRBJ1-1|TRBV14
TGTGCCAGCAGCTCCCGGACAGGGGGTGCCGAAGCTTTCTTT
CASSSRTGGAEAFF
>TRBD1|-|TRBJ2-3|TRBV6-4
TGTGCCAGCAGTCCGGGACAGGGGGCCTCAGATACGCAGTATTTT
CASSPGQGASDTQYF
>-|-|TRBJ2-7|TRBV6-5
TGTGCCAGCACGAGCCTCTACGAGCAGTACTTC
CASTSLYEQYF
>-|-|TRBJ1-1|TRBV28
TGTGCCAGCGTCGACACTGAAGCTTTCTTT
CASVDTEAFF
>TRBD1|-|TRBJ2-7|TRBV2
TGTGCCAGCAGTGGACAGGGGATCGACTACGAGCAGTACTTC
CASSGQGIDYEQYF
>-|-|TRBJ2-3|TRBV5-1
TGCGCCAGCAGGGAGGTTGCGGGGATCACAGATACGCAGTATTTT
CASREVAGITDTQYF
>-|-|TRBJ1-3|TRBV11-2
TGTGCCAGCAGCTCAGCTGGGACAGGAAACACCATATATTTT
CASSSAGTGNTIYF
>-|-|TRBJ2-2|TRBV5-4
TGTGCCAGCAGCTTGGAGCAGGGTACGATCGGGGAGCTGTTTTTT
CASSLEQGTIGELFF
>TRBD1|-|TRBJ2-1|TRBV11-2
TGTGCCAGCCAGAGGACAGGGGGCTGGGATGAGCAGTTCTTC
CASQRTGGWDEQFF
>TRBD2|-|TRBJ2-1|TRBV27
TGTGCCAGCACCACCGGACTAGCGGGGGGTAAGAAGGCCCACAATGAGCAGTTCTTC
CASTTGLAGGKKAHNEQFF
>-|-|TRBJ2-2|TRBV12-3/TRBV12-4
TGTGCCAGCAGCCTCAGGGGAACCGGGGAGCTGTTTTTT
CASSLRGTGELFF
>-|-|TRBJ1-5|TRBV15
TGTGCCACCAGCAGAGATGGCGCAAGCAATCAGCCCCAGCATTTT
CATSRDGASNQPQHF
>-|-|TRBJ1-1|TRBV10-3
TGTGCCACACAAGGTATAACTGAAGCTTTCTTT
CATQGITEAFF
>TRBD2|-|TRBJ2-2|TRBV11-3
TGTGCCAGCAGCTTTGAAGGACTAGCGGGGTTTAGCGGGGAGCTGTTTTTT
CASSFEGLAGFSGELFF
>TRBD1|-|TRBJ1-2|TRBV4-1
TGCGCCAGCAGCCAACCGACAGGGCCGAGCTATGGCTACACCTTC
CASSQPTGPSYGYTF
>-|-|TRBJ2-1|TRBV20-1
TGCAGTGCTAGCAGTAACAATGAGCAGTTCTTC
CSASSNNEQFF
>-|-|TRBJ1-2|TRBV12-3/TRBV12-4
TGTGCCAGCAGGCCGAGGGGAAACTATGGCTACACCTTC
CASRPRGNYGYTF